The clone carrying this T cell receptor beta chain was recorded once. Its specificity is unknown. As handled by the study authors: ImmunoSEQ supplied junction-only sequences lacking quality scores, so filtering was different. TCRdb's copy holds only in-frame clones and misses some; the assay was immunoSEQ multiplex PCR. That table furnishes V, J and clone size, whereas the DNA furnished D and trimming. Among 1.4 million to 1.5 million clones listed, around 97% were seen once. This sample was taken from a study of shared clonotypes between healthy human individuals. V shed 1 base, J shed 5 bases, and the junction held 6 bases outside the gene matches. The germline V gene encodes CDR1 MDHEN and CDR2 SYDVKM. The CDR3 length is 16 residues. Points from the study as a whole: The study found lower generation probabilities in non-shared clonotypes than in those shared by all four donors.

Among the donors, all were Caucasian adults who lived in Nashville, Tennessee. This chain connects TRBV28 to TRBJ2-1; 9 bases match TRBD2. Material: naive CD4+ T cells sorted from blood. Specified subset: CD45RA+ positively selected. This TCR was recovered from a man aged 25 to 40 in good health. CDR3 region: CASSLFWTSENNEQFF. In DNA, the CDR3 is TGTGCCAGCAGTTTATTCTGGACTAGCGAAAACAATGAGCAGTTCTTC.